This T cell receptor beta chain was identified in a study of cytomegalovirus exposure and HLA in healthy donors. General study results and limits: Later on, a genetic analysis was performed. It linked a missense variant in DCLRE1C with V- and J-gene trimming of TCR beta. In vitro assays verified that three CMV-associated chains recognized CMV antigens specifically.

V lost 2 bases to trimming and J lost 0 bases; unmatched junction nucleotides: 3. CDR3 size: 16 residues. CDR1 and CDR2 (germline): MDHEN, SYDVKM. Vbeta (60) and Jbeta (13) primers were used in the PCR. The data were produced by immunoSEQ multiplex PCR, yet TCRdb's version contains in-frame clones alone and is incomplete. The sample carries about 200,000 clones, roughly 85% recorded once. About this clone itself: Its antigen is still unknown.

At sampling all donors were nominally healthy, likely with unrecorded immune exposures. The sequenced sample consisted of PBMCs. The source is a woman aged 18-29 years in good health and CMV-seronegative. V and J are TRBV28 and TRBJ1-3; 8 bases are a match to TRBD1. The CDR3 region is CASSLRGTGSGNTIYF. The DNA for the CDR3 is TGTGCCAGCAGTTTAAGGGGGACAGGCTCTGGAAACACCATATATTTT.